Listed below are T cell receptor beta chains from one sample, sequenced in a study of blood T cell repertoires in COVID-19. This table comes from immunoSEQ multiplex PCR, and its TCRdb copy is limited to in-frame clones, with some not included. This sample carries roughly 68,000 clones, about 90% of them seen once, and the ten largest clones take over 4%. Sequenced material: peripheral blood. The receptors here all came from a human donor in a cohort sampled during active COVID-19. CDR3s include the opening cysteine and the closing phenylalanine or tryptophan. The order of the fields is D gene, clone size, V gene, J gene, CDR3 DNA, CDR3 protein. A D gene is named only where the DNA matches it firmly. The size of a clone is reported for some rows only, either as once, few or many, or as a class for expanded clones.

D: TRBD2; size: NA; V: TRBV5-1; J: TRBJ2-7; DNA: TGCGCCAGCAGTGGACTAGCGGGGGTGGCCTACGAGCAGTACTTC; CDR3: CASSGLAGVAYEQYF
D: TRBD1; size: NA; V: TRBV6-2/TRBV6-3; J: TRBJ1-5; DNA: TGTGCCAGCAGTCCCCGGGACAGAATCAATCAGCCCCAGCATTTT; CDR3: CASSPRDRINQPQHF
D: NA; size: NA; V: TRBV5-1; J: TRBJ2-3; DNA: TGCGCCAGCAGCCTTAGCGGCCGGGTAGATACGCAGTATTTT; CDR3: CASSLSGRVDTQYF
D: NA; size: NA; V: TRBV6-1; J: TRBJ2-7; DNA: TGTGCCAGCAGTGACAGGGGCGAGCAGTACTTC; CDR3: CASSDRGEQYF
D: NA; size: NA; V: TRBV12-3/TRBV12-4; J: TRBJ1-1; DNA: TGTGCCAGCAGGACAGGTATGAACACTGAAGCTTTCTTT; CDR3: CASRTGMNTEAFF
D: TRBD1; size: NA; V: TRBV11-2; J: TRBJ1-6; DNA: TGTGCCAGCAGCCACGAGCGGACAGGGAGGGGGGCTCTCCACTTT; CDR3: CASSHERTGRGALHF
D: NA; size: NA; V: TRBV15; J: TRBJ1-5; DNA: TGTGCCACCAGCAGAGATGCAGGTGGGCAGCCCCAGCATTTT; CDR3: CATSRDAGGQPQHF
D: TRBD2; size: NA; V: TRBV7-2; J: TRBJ2-1; DNA: TGTGCCAGCAGCTTTACCGGGACTAGCGGGAGTAACGAGCAGTTCTTC; CDR3: CASSFTGTSGSNEQFF
D: TRBD2; size: NA; V: TRBV4-1; J: TRBJ2-1; DNA: TGCGCCAGCAGCCACCCGACCCGGGGGCGGGAGGAAAATGAGCAGTTCTTC; CDR3: CASSHPTRGREENEQFF
D: TRBD1; size: NA; V: TRBV7-2; J: TRBJ2-7; DNA: TGTGCCAGCAGCGGCCGGGACAGGGGCTCCTACGAGCAGTACTTC; CDR3: CASSGRDRGSYEQYF
D: NA; size: NA; V: TRBV11-2; J: TRBJ2-7; DNA: TGTGCCAGCAGCTTAGTTTCCGCGGCAGGGCCCAGGTACGAGCAGTACTTC; CDR3: CASSLVSAAGPRYEQYF
D: NA; size: NA; V: TRBV18; J: TRBJ2-1; DNA: TGTGCCAGCTCCGGGACTGCCTCCGGCAATGAGCAGTTCTTC; CDR3: CASSGTASGNEQFF
D: NA; size: NA; V: TRBV15; J: TRBJ1-3; DNA: TGTGCCACCAGCAGGGCCATTTCCTCTGGAAACACCATATATTTT; CDR3: CATSRAISSGNTIYF
D: NA; size: NA; V: TRBV7-6; J: TRBJ2-1; DNA: TGTGCCAGCAGCTTAGAGGGGGGGGGAAATTGGTACAATGAGCAGTTCTTC; CDR3: CASSLEGGGNWYNEQFF
D: TRBD1; size: NA; V: TRBV6-5; J: TRBJ2-1; DNA: TGTGCCAGCAGTAGAGGGGGCCTCGGGTACAATGAGCAGTTCTTC; CDR3: CASSRGGLGYNEQFF
D: TRBD2; size: NA; V: TRBV7-9; J: TRBJ2-5; DNA: TGTGCCAGCAGCTTAGGGCGCGGGAGGGCCGGGTACCAAGAGACCCAGTACTTC; CDR3: CASSLGRGRAGYQETQYF
D: NA; size: NA; V: TRBV14; J: TRBJ2-7; DNA: TGTGCCAGCAGCCAACGTTTGGGAAGGGGGACAATGTTTTACGAGCAGTACTTC; CDR3: CASSQRLGRGTMFYEQYF
D: TRBD1; size: NA; V: TRBV4-1; J: TRBJ1-3; DNA: TGCGCCAGCAGCCAAGCGGGACAGGTCTCTGGAAACACCATATATTTT; CDR3: CASSQAGQVSGNTIYF
D: NA; size: NA; V: TRBV6-2/TRBV6-3; J: TRBJ1-6; DNA: TGTGCCAGCAGTTACTCGAGGGCAGGAAGGTCACCCCTCCACTTT; CDR3: CASSYSRAGRSPLHF
D: TRBD1; size: NA; V: TRBV5-1; J: TRBJ1-1; DNA: TGCGCCAGCAGCCCGTGGACAGGGGGTGCGAACACTGAAGCTTTCTTT; CDR3: CASSPWTGGANTEAFF
D: TRBD1; size: NA; V: TRBV30; J: TRBJ1-4; DNA: TGTGCCTGGAGGCAGGGGGCCTCGGAAAAACTGTTTTTT; CDR3: CAWRQGASEKLFF
D: NA; size: NA; V: TRBV5-1; J: TRBJ1-1; DNA: TGCGCCAGCAGCGGGAGTCTCGGCGCCGGGAACACTGAAGCTTTCTTT; CDR3: CASSGSLGAGNTEAFF
D: NA; size: NA; V: TRBV5-1; J: TRBJ2-7; DNA: TGCGCCAGCAGCATGACAGATTACGAGCAGTACTTC; CDR3: CASSMTDYEQYF
D: NA; size: NA; V: TRBV7-9; J: TRBJ2-2; DNA: TGTGCCAGCAGCTTATGGTCAACTGGCGGGGAGCTGTTTTTT; CDR3: CASSLWSTGGELFF
D: NA; size: NA; V: TRBV6-5; J: TRBJ2-1; DNA: TGTGCCAGCAGTTTACTCAGGGTTACTTCCTACAATGAGCAGTTCTTC; CDR3: CASSLLRVTSYNEQFF
D: TRBD2; size: once; V: TRBV28; J: TRBJ2-5; DNA: TGTGCCAGCAGTCCGTCGTTTGCGGGGGGGGAAGAGACCCAGTACTTC; CDR3: CASSPSFAGGEETQYF
D: TRBD1; size: NA; V: TRBV2; J: TRBJ2-7; DNA: TGTGCCAGCACGGACAGGGGGTACGAGCAGTACTTC; CDR3: CASTDRGYEQYF
D: NA; size: NA; V: TRBV4-1; J: TRBJ2-3; DNA: TGCGCCAGCAGCCAGACAGGCACAGATACGCAGTATTTT; CDR3: CASSQTGTDTQYF
D: NA; size: NA; V: TRBV19; J: TRBJ1-2; DNA: TGTGCCAGCATCGACAGGTTAAACTATGGCTACACCTTC; CDR3: CASIDRLNYGYTF
D: NA; size: NA; V: TRBV20-1; J: TRBJ1-1; DNA: TGCAGTGCTAGTCCGGGGACTGAAGCTTTCTTT; CDR3: CSASPGTEAFF
D: NA; size: NA; V: TRBV6-1; J: TRBJ2-7; DNA: TGTGCCAGCAGTGACTTACCGGGACAAAGGAACTACGAGCAGTACTTC; CDR3: CASSDLPGQRNYEQYF
D: TRBD1; size: NA; V: TRBV4-1; J: TRBJ2-1; DNA: TGCGCCAGCAGCCTGACAGGGGAGCCCTACAATGAGCAGTTCTTC; CDR3: CASSLTGEPYNEQFF
D: NA; size: NA; V: TRBV14; J: TRBJ2-7; DNA: TGTGCCAGCAGCCGCCTACTCGGGGCGGGACAGAGGTTC; CDR3: CASSRLLGAGQRF
D: TRBD1; size: NA; V: TRBV5-4; J: TRBJ2-2; DNA: TGTGCCAGCAGCCAGGGACAGGGTAGAGGAACCGGGGAGCTGTTTTTT; CDR3: CASSQGQGRGTGELFF
D: TRBD1; size: NA; V: TRBV2; J: TRBJ2-3; DNA: TGTGCCAGCTCCAAGAGATGGACAGGGCCCACAGATACGCAGTATTTT; CDR3: CASSKRWTGPTDTQYF
D: NA; size: NA; V: TRBV6-2/TRBV6-3; J: TRBJ2-7; DNA: TGTGCCAGCAGTTCAGGGTTCGAGCAGTACTTC; CDR3: CASSSGFEQYF
D: NA; size: NA; V: TRBV7-9; J: TRBJ1-4; DNA: TGTGCCAGCAGCCCCTCGCGGAGGGAACAGGAAAAACTGTTTTTT; CDR3: CASSPSRREQEKLFF
D: NA; size: NA; V: TRBV6-6; J: TRBJ1-1; DNA: TGTGCCAGCAGTTACGCCGGGTATGAAGCTTTCTTT; CDR3: CASSYAGYEAFF
D: TRBD1; size: NA; V: TRBV20-1; J: TRBJ1-2; DNA: TGCAGTGGCGTGACAGGGGTCGGCTACACCTTC; CDR3: CSGVTGVGYTF
D: TRBD1; size: NA; V: TRBV9; J: TRBJ2-1; DNA: TGTGCCAGCAGCACCGGGACAGGGGGGACGATGAGCCTCTTC; CDR3: CASSTGTGGTMSLF
D: NA; size: NA; V: TRBV5-6; J: TRBJ2-5; DNA: TGTGCCAGCAGCTTGAGGAGATTCACAGAGACCCAGTACTTC; CDR3: CASSLRRFTETQYF
D: TRBD1; size: NA; V: TRBV5-1; J: TRBJ1-5; DNA: TGCGCCAGCAGAGCCGGGACAGGGTTCAATCAGCCCCAGCATTTT; CDR3: CASRAGTGFNQPQHF
D: NA; size: NA; V: TRBV7-2; J: TRBJ2-2; DNA: TGTGCCAGCAGCTTTCTTAACACCGGGGAGCTGTTTTTT; CDR3: CASSFLNTGELFF
D: TRBD1; size: NA; V: TRBV3-1/TRBV3-2; J: TRBJ2-5; DNA: TGTGCCAGCAGCCAACCTGGGACAGGGGAGGGAGAGACCCAGTACTTC; CDR3: CASSQPGTGEGETQYF
D: NA; size: NA; V: TRBV19; J: TRBJ1-2; DNA: TGTGCCAGCAATCCATCTCAAAAGTCGCGCCCAAATATTGTGGTCTACTATGGCTACACCTTC; CDR3: CASNPSQKSRPNIVVYYGYTF
D: TRBD1; size: NA; V: TRBV28; J: TRBJ2-7; DNA: TGTGCCAGCAGAGGGACAGGGGTAGAGTCGGAGTACTTC; CDR3: CASRGTGVESEYF
D: TRBD1; size: NA; V: TRBV14; J: TRBJ1-1; DNA: TGTGCCAGCAGCCAGCCACAGGGGGGATTCACTGAAGCTTTCTTT; CDR3: CASSQPQGGFTEAFF
D: TRBD2; size: NA; V: TRBV15; J: TRBJ2-7; DNA: TGTGCCACCAGCAGGCGGGGGGCAACCTCCTACGAGCAGTACTTC; CDR3: CATSRRGATSYEQYF
D: TRBD1; size: NA; V: TRBV5-1; J: TRBJ2-7; DNA: TGCGCCAGCAGCCCGGGACAGCTGCGCTCCTACGAGCAGTACTTC; CDR3: CASSPGQLRSYEQYF
D: NA; size: NA; V: TRBV3-1/TRBV3-2; J: TRBJ2-7; DNA: TGTGCCAGCAGCCAAGTCCAGGGGATTCACGAGCAGTACTTC; CDR3: CASSQVQGIHEQYF
D: NA; size: NA; V: TRBV5-8; J: TRBJ2-1; DNA: TGTGCCAGCAGCTTGGGGTCGGGAGACCGATACAATGAGCAGTTCTTC; CDR3: CASSLGSGDRYNEQFF
D: NA; size: NA; V: TRBV3-1/TRBV3-2; J: TRBJ1-6; DNA: TGTGCCAGCAGCCAACTTAATAATTCACCCCTCCACTTT; CDR3: CASSQLNNSPLHF
D: TRBD1; size: NA; V: TRBV2; J: TRBJ1-5; DNA: TGTGCCAGCAGTTCCGGGACAGGGCCCGCGGTGCCCCAGCATTTT; CDR3: CASSSGTGPAVPQHF
D: NA; size: NA; V: TRBV6-5; J: TRBJ2-3; DNA: TGTGCCAGTCGCAAGGGGGCAGATACGCAGTATTTT; CDR3: CASRKGADTQYF
D: NA; size: once; V: TRBV5-1; J: TRBJ1-1; DNA: TGCGCCAGCAGCCAGGTCGGCACAGGGCTTCGCACTGAAGCTTTCTTT; CDR3: CASSQVGTGLRTEAFF
D: TRBD2; size: NA; V: TRBV18; J: TRBJ2-7; DNA: TGTGCCAGCTCACCACGTGCAGACTGGGCGAGGACTAGCGCTTACGAGCAGTACTTC; CDR3: CASSPRADWARTSAYEQYF
D: NA; size: NA; V: TRBV19; J: TRBJ1-5; DNA: TGTGCCAGTAGTACCTTGGGGGGGGACGGACAGCCCCAGCATTTT; CDR3: CASSTLGGDGQPQHF
D: NA; size: NA; V: TRBV19; J: TRBJ1-5; DNA: TGTGCCAGTAGTATGCGAGTAAATCAGCCCCAGCATTTT; CDR3: CASSMRVNQPQHF
D: TRBD1; size: once; V: TRBV19; J: TRBJ1-2; DNA: TGTGCCAGTAGTATCCGCCTGGGACAGGGACAAACCTATGGCTACACCTTC; CDR3: CASSIRLGQGQTYGYTF
D: NA; size: once; V: TRBV4-3; J: TRBJ1-4; DNA: TGCGCCAGCAGCCCGGTCAATAATGAAAAACTGTTTTTT; CDR3: CASSPVNNEKLFF